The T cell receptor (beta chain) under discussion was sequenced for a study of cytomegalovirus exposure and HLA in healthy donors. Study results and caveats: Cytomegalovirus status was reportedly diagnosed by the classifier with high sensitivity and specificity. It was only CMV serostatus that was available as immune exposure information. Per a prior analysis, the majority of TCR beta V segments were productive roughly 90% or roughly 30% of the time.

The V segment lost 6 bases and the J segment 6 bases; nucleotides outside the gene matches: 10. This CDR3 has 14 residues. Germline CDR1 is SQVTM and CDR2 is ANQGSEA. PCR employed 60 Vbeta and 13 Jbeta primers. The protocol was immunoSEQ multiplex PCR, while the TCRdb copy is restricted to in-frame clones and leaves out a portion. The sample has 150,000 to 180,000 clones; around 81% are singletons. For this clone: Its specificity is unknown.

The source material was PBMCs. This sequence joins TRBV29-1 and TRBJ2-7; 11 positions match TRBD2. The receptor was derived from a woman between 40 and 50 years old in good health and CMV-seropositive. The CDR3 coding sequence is TGCAGCGTCGGGACGGGACTAGCGGACGGCGAGCAGTACTTC. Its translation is CSVGTGLADGEQYF.